One and the same sample provided the 18 T cell receptor beta chains below, sequenced in a study of Ad26.COV2.S vaccination and SARS-CoV-2 variants. Treatment denoted: about 20 received Ad26.COV2.S at low or high dose, single or two shots; a few received placebo; per-sample allocation not given. On day 63 after the first injection, vaccine and placebo recipients gave samples. Profiled with immunoSEQ multiplex PCR; TCRdb holds only in-frame clones, not every one. The table shows 300,000 to 350,000 clones, with 85% to 90% occurring only once. The specimen was peripheral blood, collected in a trial of Ad26.COV2.S vaccine versus placebo. The receptors derive from a person aged 18-65 years who received the Ad26.COV2.S COVID-19 vaccine or a placebo.

The V and J genes are TRBV3-1 (or the pseudogene TRBV3-2) and TRBJ1-6; D is ambiguous. Germline V gene data show CDR1 as LGHDT and CDR2 as YNNKEL (reference sequence). There are 13 residues in the CDR3. Trimming removed 3 bases from V and 9 bases from J, with 9 bases in between. The CDR3 coding sequence is TGTGCCAGCAGCCAGAGCGCCAGTTCACCCCTCCACTTT. It yields the protein CASSQSASSPLHF.

The rearrangement joins TRBV9 to TRBJ2-5, with TRBD1 identical over 7 bases. The germline V gene encodes CDR1 SGDLS and CDR2 YYNGEE. Trimming cost V 7 bases and J 4 bases; bases outside gene matches: 7. The CDR3 loop spans 13 amino acids. In DNA, the CDR3 is TGTGCCAGCCCGGAGGCAGGGGGAGAGACCCAGTACTTC. Translation: CASPEAGGETQYF. Variable domain in full (rest from reference TRBV9 and TRBJ2-5): DSGVTQTPKHLITATGQRVTLRCSPRSGDLSVYWYQQSLDQGLQFLIQYYNGEERAKGNILERFSAQQFPDLHSELNLSSLELGDSALYFCASPEAGGETQYFGPGTRLLVL.

The chain recombines TRBV5-4 with TRBJ2-7; no firm D call. V lost 0 bases, J lost 3 bases, and 7 bases lay in between. The CDR3 length is 13 residues. Germline CDR1 is SGHNT and CDR2 is YYREEE (reference sequence). The CDR3 sequence is CASSLGRNYEQYF. The CDR3 nucleotides are TGTGCCAGCAGCTTGGGACGGAACTACGAGCAGTACTTC.

The chain combines TRBV14 with TRBJ1-4; no definite D call. In germline, CDR1 is SGHDN, CDR2 FVKESK. The CDR3 is 20 amino acids. V was shortened by 9 bases and J by 0 bases, with 29 bases between the two germline ends. The CDR3 nucleotides read TGTGCCAGTAGAAAGGGTTCGTTTTATTCCAGAGATACAACTAATGAAAAACTGTTTTTT. Its translation: CASRKGSFYSRDTTNEKLFF.

This chain joins TRBV14 and TRBJ2-5, with 10 bases matching TRBD1. Germline V gene data show CDR1 as SGHDN and CDR2 as FVKESK. The CDR3 runs to 17 residues. Losses at the gene ends were 4 bases for V and 0 bases for J; bases not matched to a gene: 8. The CDR3 DNA reads TGTGCCAGCAGCCCGGGACAGGGGAGCGATTACCAAGAGACCCAGTACTTC. This encodes CASSPGQGSDYQETQYF. Looking up the rest from reference TRBV14 and TRBJ2-5 gives the full variable domain: EAGVTQFPSHSVIEKGQTVTLRCDPISGHDNLYWYRRVMGKEIKFLLHFVKESKQDESGMPNNRFLAERTGGTYSTLKVQPAELEDSGVYFCASSPGQGSDYQETQYFGPGTRLLVL.

This sequence joins TRBV5-4 and TRBJ2-2; D uncertain. The germline CDR1 and CDR2 sequences are SGHNT and YYREEE (reference sequence). Trimming shortened V by 4 bases and J by 3 bases, and 10 bases separated the two germline ends. The CDR3 is made up of 14 amino acids. The CDR3 sequence is CASSKGMDTGELFF. The CDR3, as DNA: TGTGCCAGCAGCAAGGGTATGGACACCGGGGAGCTGTTTTTT.

The gene calls are TRBV18 and TRBJ1-1; D is uncertain. Germline CDR1 reads KGHSH; CDR2 reads LQKENI. This CDR3 has 14 residues. The V end lost 0 bases, the J end lost 1 base, and 6 bases lay between the germline ends. The CDR3 reads CASSPPFWNTEAFF. CDR3 in DNA: TGTGCCAGCTCACCACCGTTCTGGAACACTGAAGCTTTCTTT.

The chain's CDR3 is CASSLVGGADLYEQYF. The DNA of the CDR3 is TGCGCCAGCAGCTTGGTGGGGGGCGCAGATCTATACGAGCAGTACTTC. The chain is built from TRBV5-1 and TRBJ2-7; D possibly uses TRBD1 or TRBD2 (6 bases each). Germline values: CDR1 SGHRS, CDR2 YFSETQ. The V end lost 0 bases, the J end lost 4 bases, and 17 bases lay between the germline ends. The CDR3 loop spans 16 amino acids.

V is TRBV2 and J is TRBJ1-1; 8 bases fit TRBD1. This CDR3 is built from 13 residues. Germline CDR1 reads SNHLY; CDR2 reads FYNNEI. The V gene end was trimmed by 5 bases and the J gene end by 3 bases; junction bases not matched to a gene: 2. DNA for the CDR3: TGTGCCAGCAGTACAGGGGGATACACTGAAGCTTTCTTT. It yields the protein CASSTGGYTEAFF. Full variable domain (remainder filled in from reference TRBV2 and TRBJ1-1): EPEVTQTPSHQVTQMGQEVILRCVPISNHLYFYWYRQILGQKVEFLVSFYNNEISEKSEIFDDQFSVERPDGSNFTLKIRSTKLEDSAMYFCASSTGGYTEAFFGQGTRLTVV.

V and J are TRBV5-1 and TRBJ2-7; D is unclear. The ends were cut back, 1 base at V and 6 bases at J, with 11 bases in the middle. This CDR3 has 13 residues. CDR1 SGHRS and CDR2 YFSETQ come from the germline V gene. As DNA, the CDR3 is TGCGCCAGCAGCTTGAAACCCCCCGCCGAGCAGTACTTC. Its protein product is CASSLKPPAEQYF.

The chain employs TRBV4-3 and TRBJ2-3, with unresolved D. Germline CDR1 LGHNA, CDR2 YSLEER. The CDR3 has 14 residues. V gave up 0 bases and J gave up 6 bases, with 10 bases separating them. The CDR3 sequence: CASSQDQVWDTQYF. CDR3 in DNA: TGCGCCAGCAGCCAAGATCAGGTTTGGGATACGCAGTATTTT.

The chain carries TRBV10-1 and TRBJ1-6; 8 bases align to TRBD1. Trimming at V came to 6 bases and at J to 6 bases, leaving 7 bases not matched to a gene. CDR1 is WNHNN and CDR2 is SYGVQD in the germline V gene (reference sequence). This CDR3 has 15 amino acids. The CDR3 nucleotides read TGCGCCAGCAGCCCGGGACAGGACCTTAATTCACCCCTCCACTTT. Amino acid sequence: CASSPGQDLNSPLHF.

Comments on this clone: One junction end does not reproduce the germline sequence, and a read error may be involved. The chain couples TRBV4-2 to TRBJ1-5; possible D gene TRBD1, 5 bases. The germline gives CDR1 LGHNA, CDR2 YNFKEQ. This CDR3 has 16 residues. The CDR3 region is CARSQDGAGGGQPQHF. DNA of the CDR3: TGTGCCCGCAGCCAAGATGGGGCGGGGGGTGGTCAGCCCCAGCATTTT.

The gene calls are TRBV6-2 or TRBV6-3 and TRBJ2-3, with 10 nucleotides matching TRBD1. Germline CDR1 is MNHEY and CDR2 is SVGEGT. This CDR3 has 16 amino acids. V dropped 1 base and J dropped 6; count of bases not matched to a gene: 7. The CDR3 DNA follows: TGTGCCAGCAGTTACTACCGGGACAGGGGTTTGGATACGCAGTATTTT. It specifies CASSYYRDRGLDTQYF.

The chain recombines TRBV4-1 with TRBJ2-2, with D tentatively TRBD1 (5 bases). The CDR3 spans 17 residues. Germline V gives CDR1 MGHRA, CDR2 YSYEKL. The V and J ends lost 1 base and 0 bases respectively, with 12 bases between them. The CDR3 DNA follows: TGCGCCAGCAGCCAAGTTGGGCAGGGCTCGAACACCGGGGAGCTGTTTTTT. Protein product: CASSQVGQGSNTGELFF.

The chain joins TRBV6-4 to TRBJ2-3; D unclear. The V gene lost 4 bases and the J gene lost 2 bases, with 7 bases spanning the gap. Per the germline V gene, CDR1 is MRHNA and CDR2 is SNTAGT. The CDR3 loop spans 13 amino acids. CDR3 sequence: CASSGGSTDTQYF. The DNA of the CDR3 is TGTGCCAGCAGTGGCGGCTCCACAGATACGCAGTATTTT.

The chain uses TRBV7-7 and TRBJ2-2; 11 bases map to TRBD1. The CDR3 loop spans 15 amino acids. V shed 6 bases and J 0 bases; nucleotides not matched to a gene: 0. The V gene's germline CDR1 is SSHAT and CDR2 FNYEAQ (reference sequence). This chain's CDR3 is CASRGQGANTGELFF. The CDR3 region has the DNA TGTGCCAGCAGGGGACAGGGGGCGAACACCGGGGAGCTGTTTTTT.

DNA of the CDR3: TGTGCCAGCAGTCCAAGACAGGGACTAGGGGGCAATCAGCCCCAGCATTTT. Translated: CASSPRQGLGGNQPQHF. The chain recombines TRBV2 with TRBJ1-5, with TRBD1 matching over 7 bases. The CDR3 runs 17 residues. The trim removed 5 bases at V and 2 bases at J, leaving 12 bases unmatched. Germline CDR1 is SNHLY and CDR2 is FYNNEI.